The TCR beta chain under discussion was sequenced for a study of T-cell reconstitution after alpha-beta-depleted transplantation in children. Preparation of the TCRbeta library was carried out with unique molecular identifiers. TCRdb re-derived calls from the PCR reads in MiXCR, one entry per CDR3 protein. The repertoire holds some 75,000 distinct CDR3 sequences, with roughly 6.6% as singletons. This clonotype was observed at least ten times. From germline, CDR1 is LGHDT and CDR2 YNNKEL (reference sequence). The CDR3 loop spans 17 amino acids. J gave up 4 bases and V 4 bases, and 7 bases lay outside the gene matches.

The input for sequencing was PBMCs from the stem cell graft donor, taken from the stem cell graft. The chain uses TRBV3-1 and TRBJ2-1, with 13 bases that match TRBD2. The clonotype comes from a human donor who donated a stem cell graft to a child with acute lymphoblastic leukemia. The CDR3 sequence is CASSLGLAGELYNEQFF. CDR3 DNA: TGTGCCAGCAGCCTCGGACTAGCGGGAGAACTTTACAATGAGCAGTTCTTC.